This T cell receptor (beta chain) was observed in a study of cytomegalovirus exposure and HLA in healthy donors. Overall study results and limits: There were some public TCRs occurring in many donors, but most TCR sequences were rare. It has been reported that TCR beta sequences accurately predicted the HLA-A and HLA-B alleles of most subjects. The likely origin of a cluster of highly shared sequence variants was a sequencing artifact.

V lost 1 base to trimming and J lost 7 bases; unmatched junction nucleotides: 5. The CDR3 has 15 amino acids. CDR1 is LGHNA and CDR2 is YNFKEQ in the germline V gene. Amplification used 60 Vbeta primers and 13 Jbeta primers. Assay used: immunoSEQ multiplex PCR; TCRdb lists only in-frame clones, some missing. Of about 120,000 clones in the sample, about 80% were seen once. To note about this clone: The antigen is unknown.

The source material was PBMCs. This chain links TRBV4-2 with TRBJ1-5, with 9 bases lining up with TRBD1. The source of this sequence is a female donor in good health and CMV-seronegative. The CDR3 DNA reads TGTGCCAGCAGCCAAGTACAGGGGGCCGGACAGCCCCAGCATTTT. This codes for CASSQVQGAGQPQHF.